These 17 T cell receptor beta chains were all obtained from the same sample, sequenced in a study of blood T cell repertoires in COVID-19. Profiled with immunoSEQ multiplex PCR; TCRdb holds only in-frame clones, not every one. The table has about 110,000 clones, roughly 76% seen once. Sequenced sample: peripheral blood. Receptor source: a woman in her 70s with acute or convalescent COVID-19.

V usage is TRBV18 and J usage is TRBJ1-5; D not certain. The CDR3 is made up of 13 amino acids. CDR1 KGHSH and CDR2 LQKENI come from the germline V gene. V lost 3 bases and J lost 3, with 6 bases in between. In DNA form, the CDR3 reads TGTGCCAGCTCACCGAGGTCCAATCAGCCCCAGCATTTT. Translation gives CASSPRSNQPQHF.

The rearrangement joins TRBV5-1 to TRBJ1-5; D gene ambiguous. The CDR3 length is 15 residues. Germline loops: CDR1 SGHRS, CDR2 YFSETQ. V was clipped by 0 bases and J by 0 bases, with 7 bases between them. CDR3 coding DNA: TGCGCCAGCAGCTTGGATTTGAGTAGCAATCAGCCCCAGCATTTT. This gives the protein CASSLDLSSNQPQHF.

The chain couples TRBV30 to TRBJ1-5; a possible D gene is TRBD1 (6 bases). CDR3 length: 14 residues. Trimming removed 6 bases at V and 0 bases at J, with 12 bases between. Germline values: CDR1 GTSNPN, CDR2 SVGIG (reference sequence). The CDR3 spells CACTGTNSNQPQHF. The CDR3 DNA follows: TGTGCCTGTACAGGGACTAATAGCAATCAGCCCCAGCATTTT.

The rearrangement links TRBV7-8 to TRBJ1-5; 11 positions match TRBD1. The CDR3 loop spans 15 amino acids. With V trimmed by 5 bases and J by 4 bases, 4 bases remained unmatched. Germline V gene lookup returns CDR1 SGHVS and CDR2 FQNEAQ. CDR3 region: CASSPRDRGNQPQHF. For the CDR3, the DNA is TGTGCCAGCAGCCCGAGGGACAGGGGGAATCAGCCCCAGCATTTT.

This chain joins TRBV30 and TRBJ1-1; D gene unclear. The V end was cut by 0 bases, the J end by 1 base, with 9 bases between. The CDR3 is 14 residues long. Germline loops: CDR1 GTSNPN, CDR2 SVGIG (reference sequence). The CDR3, as DNA: TGTGCCTGGAGTGTTGCGGGCAGGAACACTGAAGCTTTCTTT. Residues: CAWSVAGRNTEAFF.

The chain has TRBV7-2 and TRBJ1-1, with D maybe TRBD1 (5 bases). CDR1 and CDR2 from the germline V gene are SGHTA and FQGNSA. The CDR3 extends over 11 amino acids. The ends were cut back, 11 bases at V and 8 bases at J, with 15 bases in the middle. CDR3 DNA: TGTGCCGGTAACCAGGGAAGAGAAGCTTTCTTT. Protein product: CAGNQGREAFF. The entire variable domain, with the rest obtained from reference TRBV7-2 and TRBJ1-1, is as follows: GAGVSQSPSNKVTEKGKDVELRCDPISGHTALYWYRQSLGQGLEFLIYFQGNSAPDKSGLPSDRFSAERTGGSVSTLTIQRTQQEDSAVYLCAGNQGREAFFGQGTRLTVV.

CDR3 in amino acids: CASSAGLAGDWGRQETQYF. The CDR3 nucleotides are TGTGCCAGCAGCGCCGGACTAGCGGGAGACTGGGGTAGGCAAGAGACCCAGTACTTC. This chain uses TRBV9 with TRBJ2-5; 13 nucleotides agree with TRBD2. The germline V gene has CDR1 SGDLS and CDR2 YYNGEE. Trimming took 3 bases from V and 2 from J; bases not matched to a gene: 13. The CDR3 extends over 19 amino acids.

The J gene is TRBJ1-2, the V gene TRBV6-5; D possibly corresponds to TRBD1 (5 bases). V lost 5 bases and J lost 4, with 11 bases in between. The germline gives CDR1 MNHEY, CDR2 SVGAGI. The CDR3 runs to 13 residues. The CDR3 here is CASSITGSYGYTF. The CDR3 bases are TGTGCCAGCAGTATCACAGGTTCCTATGGCTACACCTTC.

This chain joins TRBV30 and TRBJ1-1, with D possibly matching TRBD1 (5 bases). The V and J ends lost 2 bases and 3 bases respectively, with 10 bases between them. This CDR3 comprises 13 residues. Germline CDR1 GTSNPN, CDR2 SVGIG (reference sequence). The CDR3 DNA reads as TGTGCCTGGAGTCTCCAGGGTGACACTGAAGCTTTCTTT. This gives the protein CAWSLQGDTEAFF.

This clone was detected once. V is TRBV7-2 and J is TRBJ2-7; D might be TRBD2 (5 bases). The CDR3 runs 17 residues. Looked up from germline, CDR1 is SGHTA and CDR2 is FQGNSA. V lost 0 bases, J lost 7 bases, and 22 bases lay in between. CDR3: CASSLAVGREHLREQYF. The CDR3 DNA sequence: TGTGCCAGCAGCTTAGCAGTAGGAAGGGAGCATTTACGGGAGCAGTACTTC.

This clone has only a few counts. The chain combines TRBV5-1 with TRBJ2-1; possibly TRBD2 for D (5 bases). Trimming removed 2 bases at V and 12 bases at J, with 12 bases between. CDR1 is SGHRS and CDR2 is YFSETQ in the germline V gene. The CDR3 spans 12 residues. In DNA, the CDR3 is TGCGCCAGCAGCTTAAATTCGGGATGGCAGTTCTTC. Translated: CASSLNSGWQFF.

The J gene is TRBJ1-1, the V gene TRBV11-2; D not certain. CDR1 and CDR2 from the germline V gene are SGHAT and FQNNGV. The germline V and J ends were trimmed by 0 bases and 0 bases, with 5 bases remaining between them. This CDR3 comprises 14 residues. In DNA form, the CDR3 reads TGTGCCAGCAGCTTAGACCTTGTGAACACTGAAGCTTTCTTT. This sequence encodes CASSLDLVNTEAFF.

This clone has just a few counts. This chain's CDR3 is CASSFFSILQGRNNEQFF. The CDR3 coding sequence is TGCGCCAGCAGCTTTTTTTCAATTCTACAGGGGAGGAACAATGAGCAGTTCTTC. The V call is TRBV5-1, the J call TRBJ2-1; TRBD1 might be the D (7 bases). The CDR3 extends over 18 amino acids. The germline V gene encodes CDR1 SGHRS and CDR2 YFSETQ. The V gene lost 2 bases and the J gene lost 5 bases, with 23 bases spanning the gap.

The rearrangement joins TRBV6-5 to TRBJ2-7; 8 nucleotides line up with TRBD1. Germline V lookup: CDR1 MNHEY, CDR2 SVGAGI. V gave up 1 base and J gave up 7 bases; unmatched junction bases: 12. This CDR3 contains 16 residues. CDR3 coding DNA: TGTGCCAGCAGTTACTTGTCAGGACAGGGATTAGATGAGCAGTACTTC. Translated: CASSYLSGQGLDEQYF.

This rearrangement joins TRBV3-1 (or the pseudogene TRBV3-2) to TRBJ1-6, with TRBD1 matching over 7 bases. The CDR3 spans 14 residues. The V gene end was trimmed by 3 bases and the J gene end by 7 bases; junction bases not matched to a gene: 3. Germline CDR1 reads LGHDT; CDR2 reads YNNKEL (reference sequence). The CDR3 loop is CASSQDRQNSPLHF. The CDR3, as DNA: TGTGCCAGCAGCCAGGACAGGCAGAATTCACCCCTCCACTTT.

The chain employs TRBV15 and TRBJ1-2; D possibly corresponds to TRBD1 (5 bases). Germline CDR1 and CDR2: LNHNV and YYDKDF (reference sequence). The V and J ends lost 6 bases and 6 bases respectively, with 14 bases between them. The CDR3 loop spans 13 amino acids. In DNA form, the CDR3 reads TGTGCCACCAGTCTCGAAGGGGCCGATGGCTACACCTTC. This sequence encodes CATSLEGADGYTF. Looking up the rest from reference TRBV15 and TRBJ1-2 gives the full variable domain: DAMVIQNPRYQVTQFGKPVTLSCSQTLNHNVMYWYQQKSSQAPKLLFHYYDKDFNNEADTPDNFQSRRPNTSFCFLDIRSPGLGDTAMYLCATSLEGADGYTFGSGTRLTVV.

This sequence joins TRBV6-1 and TRBJ1-4; D is undetermined. V was clipped by 2 bases and J by 14 bases, with 24 bases between them. Germline V lookup: CDR1 MNHNS, CDR2 SASEGT. The CDR3 runs to 16 residues. CDR3 nucleotides: TGTGCCAGCAGTGAAAATGGGCTTAAGGCGGGCAAAGGGCTGTTTTTT. It encodes CASSENGLKAGKGLFF.